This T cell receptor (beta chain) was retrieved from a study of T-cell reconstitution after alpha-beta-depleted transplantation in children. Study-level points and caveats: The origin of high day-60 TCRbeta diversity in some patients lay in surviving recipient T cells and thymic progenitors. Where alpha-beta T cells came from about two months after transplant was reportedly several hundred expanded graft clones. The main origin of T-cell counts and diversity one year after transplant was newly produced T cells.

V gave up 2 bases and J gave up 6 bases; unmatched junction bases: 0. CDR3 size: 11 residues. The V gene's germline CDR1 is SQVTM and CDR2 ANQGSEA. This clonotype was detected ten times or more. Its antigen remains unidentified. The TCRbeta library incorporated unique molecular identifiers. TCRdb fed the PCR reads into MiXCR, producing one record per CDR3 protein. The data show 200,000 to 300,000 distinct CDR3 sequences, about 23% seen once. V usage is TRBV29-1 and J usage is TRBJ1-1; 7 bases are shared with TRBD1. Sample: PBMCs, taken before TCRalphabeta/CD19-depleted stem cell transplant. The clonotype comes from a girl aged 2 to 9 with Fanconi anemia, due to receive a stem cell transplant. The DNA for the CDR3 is TGCAGCGTTGAAAGGGGGCCTGAAGCTTTCTTT. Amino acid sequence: CSVERGPEAFF.